This T cell receptor beta chain emerged from a study of graft-versus-host responses after intestinal transplantation. The data were produced by immunoSEQ multiplex PCR, yet TCRdb's version contains in-frame clones alone and is incomplete. Here the sample spans some 86,000 clones, roughly 89% being singletons. As concerns this clone: Antigen unknown.

Trimming took 3 bases from V and 4 from J, leaving 13 bases between them. This CDR3 has 15 residues. Germline V gene lookup returns CDR1 SEHNR and CDR2 FQNEAQ (reference sequence). This TCR came from a human donor who received an intestinal transplant. V usage is TRBV7-9 and J usage is TRBJ1-3; D is unresolved. Sample: unstimulated CD4+ T cells sorted from spleen or lymph node cells, taken before intestinal transplant. This CDR3 is CASSFEGRVGNTIYF. DNA of the CDR3: TGTGCCAGCAGCTTCGAAGGCCGGGTAGGAAACACCATATATTTT.